This T cell receptor beta chain was captured in a study of blood T cell repertoires in COVID-19. Across the whole study: PBMCs, B-cell-depleted T cells, or T cells provided the cDNA or gDNA that made up the material.

CDR1 and CDR2 from the germline V gene are LNHDA and SQIVND (reference sequence). The CDR3 totals 13 residues. Trimming stripped 6 bases from V and 5 bases from J, with 13 bases between. This table comes from immunoSEQ multiplex PCR, and its TCRdb copy is limited to in-frame clones, with some not included. The sample lists approximately 290,000 clones; 85% to 90% were seen once. The chain combines TRBV19 with TRBJ1-2, with D perhaps matching TRBD1 (5 bases). This clonotype originated in a young man with acute or convalescent COVID-19. The sequenced material came from peripheral blood. CDR3 coding DNA: TGTGCCAGTAGCCCGGTCGGGGGTTATGGCTACACCTTC. Translating gives CASSPVGGYGYTF.